This paragraph covers one TCR beta chain sequence. The source of the sample is a study of T cells expressing NK-cell markers. Study overall: The authors derived TCR beta repertoires from sorted CD3+CD56+NKG2C+, CD3+CD56+NKG2C- and CD3+CD56-NKG2C+ T cells.

Germline assignment: CDR1 KGHSH and CDR2 LQKENI. The CDR3 extends over 15 amino acids. TCRdb reanalyzed the 5' RACE reads and collapses them to one entry per CDR3 protein, without DNA. Its table lists over 250,000 distinct CDR3 sequences. The sequence came from a woman aged 18 to 75 in good health. The sample was blood T cells: a sorted CD56 or NKG2C T cell subset, CD4+ or CD8+ T cells, or bulk PBMC T cells (not recorded which). V is TRBV18 and J is TRBJ2-7; TCRdb names TRBD1, which stays unverified in the absence of DNA. CDR3 amino acids: CASSPPSAGVGEQYF.